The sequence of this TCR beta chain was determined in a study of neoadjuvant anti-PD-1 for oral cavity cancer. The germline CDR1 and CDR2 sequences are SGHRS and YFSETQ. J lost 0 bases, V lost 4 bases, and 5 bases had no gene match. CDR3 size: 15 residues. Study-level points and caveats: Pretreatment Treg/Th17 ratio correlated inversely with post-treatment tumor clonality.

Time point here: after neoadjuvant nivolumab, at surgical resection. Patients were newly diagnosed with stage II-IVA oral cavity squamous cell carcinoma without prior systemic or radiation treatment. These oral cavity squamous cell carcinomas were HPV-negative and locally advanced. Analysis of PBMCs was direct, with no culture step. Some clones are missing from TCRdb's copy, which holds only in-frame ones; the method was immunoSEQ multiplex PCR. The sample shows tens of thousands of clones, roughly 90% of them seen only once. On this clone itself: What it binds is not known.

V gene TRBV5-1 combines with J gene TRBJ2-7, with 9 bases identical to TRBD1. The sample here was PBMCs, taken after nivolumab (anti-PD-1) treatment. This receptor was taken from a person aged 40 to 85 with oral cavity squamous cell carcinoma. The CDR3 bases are TGCGCCAGCAGCCCTGGACAGGGGAGCTCCTACGAGCAGTACTTC. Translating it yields CASSPGQGSSYEQYF.